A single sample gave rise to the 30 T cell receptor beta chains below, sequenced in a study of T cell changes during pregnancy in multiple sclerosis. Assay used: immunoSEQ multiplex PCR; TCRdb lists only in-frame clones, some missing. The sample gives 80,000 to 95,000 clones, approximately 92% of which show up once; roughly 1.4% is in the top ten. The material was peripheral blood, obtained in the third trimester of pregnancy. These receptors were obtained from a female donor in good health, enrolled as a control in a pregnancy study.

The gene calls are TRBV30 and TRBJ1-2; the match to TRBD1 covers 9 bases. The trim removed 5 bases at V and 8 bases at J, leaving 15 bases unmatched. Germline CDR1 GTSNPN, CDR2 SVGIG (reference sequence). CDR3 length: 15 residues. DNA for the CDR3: TGTGCCTGGTGGGAAAACAGGGGGCCGCTAGGCGGCTACACCTTC. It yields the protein CAWWENRGPLGGYTF.

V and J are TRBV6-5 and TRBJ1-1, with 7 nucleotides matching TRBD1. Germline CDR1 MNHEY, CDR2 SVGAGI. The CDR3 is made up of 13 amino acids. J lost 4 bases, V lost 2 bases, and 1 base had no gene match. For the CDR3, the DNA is TGTGCCAGCAGTTACCCAGGGGGCACTGAAGCTTTCTTT. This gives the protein CASSYPGGTEAFF.

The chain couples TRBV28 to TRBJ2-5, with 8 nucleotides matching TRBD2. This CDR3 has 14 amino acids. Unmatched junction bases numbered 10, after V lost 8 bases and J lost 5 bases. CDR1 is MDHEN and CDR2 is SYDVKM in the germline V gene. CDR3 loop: CASGSSGPRETQYF. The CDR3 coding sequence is TGTGCCAGCGGTTCTAGCGGGCCCAGGGAGACCCAGTACTTC. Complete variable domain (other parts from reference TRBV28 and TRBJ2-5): DVKVTQSSRYLVKRTGEKVFLECVQDMDHENMFWYRQDPGLGLRLIYFSYDVKMKEKGDIPEGYSVSREKKERFSLILESASTNQTSMYLCASGSSGPRETQYFGPGTRLLVL.

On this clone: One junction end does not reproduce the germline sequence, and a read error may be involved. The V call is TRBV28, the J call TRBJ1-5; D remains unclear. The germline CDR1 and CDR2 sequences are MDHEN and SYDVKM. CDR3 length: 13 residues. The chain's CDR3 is CAISRSSNQPQHF. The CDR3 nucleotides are TGTGCCATCAGTCGGAGTAGCAATCAGCCCCAGCATTTT.

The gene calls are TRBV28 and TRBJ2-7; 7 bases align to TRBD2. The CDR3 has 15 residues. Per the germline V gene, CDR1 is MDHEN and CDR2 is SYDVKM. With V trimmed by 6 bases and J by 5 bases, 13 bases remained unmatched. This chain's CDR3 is CASRGQSGKVNEQYF. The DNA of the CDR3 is TGTGCCAGCAGGGGTCAGAGCGGGAAGGTGAACGAGCAGTACTTC. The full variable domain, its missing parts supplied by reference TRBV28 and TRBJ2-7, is DVKVTQSSRYLVKRTGEKVFLECVQDMDHENMFWYRQDPGLGLRLIYFSYDVKMKEKGDIPEGYSVSREKKERFSLILESASTNQTSMYLCASRGQSGKVNEQYFGPGTRLTVT.

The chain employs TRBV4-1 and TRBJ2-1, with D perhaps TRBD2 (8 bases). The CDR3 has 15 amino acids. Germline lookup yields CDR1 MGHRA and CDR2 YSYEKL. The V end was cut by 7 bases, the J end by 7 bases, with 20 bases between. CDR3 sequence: CASIPGGAGGNEQFF. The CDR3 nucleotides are TGCGCCAGCATCCCCGGGGGGGCAGGGGGGAATGAGCAGTTCTTC.

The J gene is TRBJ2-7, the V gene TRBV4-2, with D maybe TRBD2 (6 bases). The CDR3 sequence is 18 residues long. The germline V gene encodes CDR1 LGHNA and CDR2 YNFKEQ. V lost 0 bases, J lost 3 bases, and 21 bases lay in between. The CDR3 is CASSQERLGRGTHYEQYF. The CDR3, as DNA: TGTGCCAGCAGCCAAGAACGCCTAGGGCGCGGGACGCACTACGAGCAGTACTTC.

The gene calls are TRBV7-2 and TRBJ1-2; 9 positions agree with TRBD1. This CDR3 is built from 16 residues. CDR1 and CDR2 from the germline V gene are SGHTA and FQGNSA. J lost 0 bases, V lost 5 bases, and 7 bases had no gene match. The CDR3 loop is CASSAGQGGSNYGYTF. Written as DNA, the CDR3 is TGTGCCAGCAGCGCGGGACAGGGAGGGTCTAACTATGGCTACACCTTC.

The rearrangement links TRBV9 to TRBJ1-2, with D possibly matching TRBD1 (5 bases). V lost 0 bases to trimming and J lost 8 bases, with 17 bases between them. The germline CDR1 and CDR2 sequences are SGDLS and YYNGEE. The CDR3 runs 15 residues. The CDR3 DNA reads TGTGCCAGCAGCGTAGAAGGCAGGGCGGGAGACGGCTACACCTTC. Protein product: CASSVEGRAGDGYTF.

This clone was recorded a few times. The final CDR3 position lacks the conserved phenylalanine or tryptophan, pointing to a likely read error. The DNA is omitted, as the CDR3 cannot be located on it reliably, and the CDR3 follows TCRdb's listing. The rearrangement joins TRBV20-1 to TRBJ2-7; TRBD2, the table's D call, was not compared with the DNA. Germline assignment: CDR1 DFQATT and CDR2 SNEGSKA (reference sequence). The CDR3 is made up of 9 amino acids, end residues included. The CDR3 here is CSAGTSGPR.

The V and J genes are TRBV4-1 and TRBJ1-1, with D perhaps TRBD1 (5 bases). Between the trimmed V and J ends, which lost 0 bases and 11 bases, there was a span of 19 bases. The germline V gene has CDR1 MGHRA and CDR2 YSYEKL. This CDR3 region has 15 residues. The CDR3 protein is CASSQEAGGILRAFF. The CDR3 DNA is TGCGCCAGCAGCCAAGAAGCCGGGGGTATCTTAAGGGCTTTCTTT.

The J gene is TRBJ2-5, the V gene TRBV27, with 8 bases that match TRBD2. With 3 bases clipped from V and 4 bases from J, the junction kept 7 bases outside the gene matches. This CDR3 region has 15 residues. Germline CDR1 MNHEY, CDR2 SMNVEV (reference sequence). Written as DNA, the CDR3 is TGTGCCAGCAGTTTGTCGGGACTAGTGGGAGAGACCCAGTACTTC. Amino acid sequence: CASSLSGLVGETQYF.

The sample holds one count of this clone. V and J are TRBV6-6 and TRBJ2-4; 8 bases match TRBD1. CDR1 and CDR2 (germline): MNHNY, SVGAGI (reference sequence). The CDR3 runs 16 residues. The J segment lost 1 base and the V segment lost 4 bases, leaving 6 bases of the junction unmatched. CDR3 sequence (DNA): TGTGCCAGCAGTTCAAGGACAGGGATTGCCAAAAACATTCAGTACTTC. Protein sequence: CASSSRTGIAKNIQYF.

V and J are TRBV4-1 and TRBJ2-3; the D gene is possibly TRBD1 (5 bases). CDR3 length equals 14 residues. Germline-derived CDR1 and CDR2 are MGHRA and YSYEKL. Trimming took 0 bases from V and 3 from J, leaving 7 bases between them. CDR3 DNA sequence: TGCGCCAGCAGCCAAGATGGGGCAACAGATACGCAGTATTTT. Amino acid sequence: CASSQDGATDTQYF.

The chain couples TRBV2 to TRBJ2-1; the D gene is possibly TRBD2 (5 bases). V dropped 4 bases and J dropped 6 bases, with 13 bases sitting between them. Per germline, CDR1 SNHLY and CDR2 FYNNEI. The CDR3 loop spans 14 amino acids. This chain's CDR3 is CASSGGLKLNEQFF. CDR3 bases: TGTGCCAGCAGTGGCGGACTGAAGCTCAATGAGCAGTTCTTC.

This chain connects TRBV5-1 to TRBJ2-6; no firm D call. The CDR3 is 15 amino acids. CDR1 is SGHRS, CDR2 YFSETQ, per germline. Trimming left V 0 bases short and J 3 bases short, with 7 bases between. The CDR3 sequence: CASSLGGDGANVLTF. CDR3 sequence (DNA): TGCGCCAGCAGCTTGGGAGGCGATGGGGCCAACGTCCTGACTTTC.

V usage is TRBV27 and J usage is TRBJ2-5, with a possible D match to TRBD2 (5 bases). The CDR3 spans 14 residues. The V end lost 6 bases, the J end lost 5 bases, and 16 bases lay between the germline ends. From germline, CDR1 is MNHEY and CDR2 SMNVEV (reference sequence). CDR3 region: CASSLRGFVETQYF. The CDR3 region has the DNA TGTGCCAGCAGCCTTCGGGGTTTCGTTGAGACCCAGTACTTC.

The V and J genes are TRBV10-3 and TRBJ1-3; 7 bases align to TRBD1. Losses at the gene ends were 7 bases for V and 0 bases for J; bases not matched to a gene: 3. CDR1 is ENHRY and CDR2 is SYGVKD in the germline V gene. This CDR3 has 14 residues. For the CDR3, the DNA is TGTGCCATCAAAGGGACAGCCTCTGGAAACACCATATATTTT. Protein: CAIKGTASGNTIYF.

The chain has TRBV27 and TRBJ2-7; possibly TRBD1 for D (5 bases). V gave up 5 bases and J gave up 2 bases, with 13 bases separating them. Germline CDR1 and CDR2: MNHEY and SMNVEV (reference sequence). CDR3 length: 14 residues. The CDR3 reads CASSPQTATYEQYF. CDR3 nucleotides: TGTGCCAGCAGTCCCCAGACAGCAACCTACGAGCAGTACTTC.

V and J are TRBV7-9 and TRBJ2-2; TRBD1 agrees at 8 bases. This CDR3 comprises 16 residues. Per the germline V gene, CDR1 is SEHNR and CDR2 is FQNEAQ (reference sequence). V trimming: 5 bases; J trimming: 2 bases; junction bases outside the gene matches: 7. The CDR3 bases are TGTGCCAGCAGCGCCCAGGGGGCGATCAACACCGGGGAGCTGTTTTTT. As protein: CASSAQGAINTGELFF. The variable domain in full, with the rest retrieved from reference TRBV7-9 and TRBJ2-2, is DTGVSQNPRHKITKRGQNVTFRCDPISEHNRLYWYRQTLGQGPEFLTYFQNEAQLEKSRLLSDRFSAERPKGSFSTLEIQRTEQGDSAMYLCASSAQGAINTGELFFGEGSRLTVL.

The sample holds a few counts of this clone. The CDR3 DNA reads TGTGCCAGCAGCTTAGGCAGGACAGGGGAGACCCAGTACTTC. It yields the protein CASSLGRTGETQYF. The chain joins TRBV7-9 to TRBJ2-5; TRBD1 matches at 8 bases. The CDR3 runs 14 residues. The J segment lost 5 bases and the V segment lost 1 base, leaving 3 bases of the junction unmatched. Germline CDR1 and CDR2: SEHNR and FQNEAQ (reference sequence).

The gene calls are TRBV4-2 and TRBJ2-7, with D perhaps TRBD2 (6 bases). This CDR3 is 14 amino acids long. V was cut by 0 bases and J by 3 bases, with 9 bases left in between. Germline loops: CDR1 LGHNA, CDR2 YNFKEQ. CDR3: CASSQEVTSYEQYF. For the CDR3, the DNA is TGTGCCAGCAGCCAAGAGGTGACTAGCTACGAGCAGTACTTC.

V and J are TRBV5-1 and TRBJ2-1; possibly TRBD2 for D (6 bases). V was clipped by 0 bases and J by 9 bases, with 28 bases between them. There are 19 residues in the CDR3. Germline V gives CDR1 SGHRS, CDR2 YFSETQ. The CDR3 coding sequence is TGCGCCAGCAGCTTGGTGCCTGCACGGGGTCTAGCGTTCCTCGTTGAGCAGTTCTTC. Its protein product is CASSLVPARGLAFLVEQFF.

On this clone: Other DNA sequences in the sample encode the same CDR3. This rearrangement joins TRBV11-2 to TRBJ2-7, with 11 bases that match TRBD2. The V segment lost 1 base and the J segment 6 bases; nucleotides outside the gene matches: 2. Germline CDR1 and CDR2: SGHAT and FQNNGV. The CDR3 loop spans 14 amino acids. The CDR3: CASSLVSGRGEQYF. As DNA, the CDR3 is TGTGCCAGCAGCTTAGTTAGCGGGAGGGGCGAGCAGTACTTC.

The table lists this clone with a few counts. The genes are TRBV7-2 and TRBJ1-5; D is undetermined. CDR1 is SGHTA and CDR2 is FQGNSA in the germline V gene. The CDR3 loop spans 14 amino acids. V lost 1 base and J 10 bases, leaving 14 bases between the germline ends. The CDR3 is CASSLGEGGLPQHF. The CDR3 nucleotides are TGTGCCAGCAGCTTAGGGGAGGGTGGTCTACCCCAGCATTTT.

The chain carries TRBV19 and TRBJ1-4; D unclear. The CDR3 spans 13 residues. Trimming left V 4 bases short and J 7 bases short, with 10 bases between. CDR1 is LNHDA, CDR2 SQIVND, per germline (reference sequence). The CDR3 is CASSTSGFEKLFF. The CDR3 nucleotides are TGTGCCAGTAGTACAAGCGGATTTGAAAAACTGTTTTTT.

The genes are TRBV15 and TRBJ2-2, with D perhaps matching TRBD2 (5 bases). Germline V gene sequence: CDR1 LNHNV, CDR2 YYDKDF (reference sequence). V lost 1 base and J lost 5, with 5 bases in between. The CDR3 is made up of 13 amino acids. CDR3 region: CATSRGGTGELFF. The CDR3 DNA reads TGTGCCACCAGCAGAGGAGGGACCGGGGAGCTGTTTTTT.

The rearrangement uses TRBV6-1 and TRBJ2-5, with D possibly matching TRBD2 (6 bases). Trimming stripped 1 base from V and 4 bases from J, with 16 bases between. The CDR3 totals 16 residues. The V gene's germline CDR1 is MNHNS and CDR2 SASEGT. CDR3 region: CASSEGTRPGGETQYF. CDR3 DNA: TGTGCCAGCAGTGAAGGAACCCGCCCCGGGGGAGAGACCCAGTACTTC.

DNA for the CDR3: TGTGCCAGCAGCACCTGGACAGGGGGCAACTATGGCTACACCTTC. This translates into CASSTWTGGNYGYTF. The rearrangement links TRBV21-1 to TRBJ1-2; no DNA check was done on the table's D call, TRBD1. TRBV21-1 is classified as a pseudogene. The CDR3 has 15 amino acids.

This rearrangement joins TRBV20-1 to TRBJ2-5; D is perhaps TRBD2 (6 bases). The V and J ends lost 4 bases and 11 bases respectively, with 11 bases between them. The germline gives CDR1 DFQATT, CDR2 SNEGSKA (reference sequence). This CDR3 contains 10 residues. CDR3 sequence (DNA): TGCAGTGCTACTTCGGGAGTGCAGTACTTC. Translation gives CSATSGVQYF.